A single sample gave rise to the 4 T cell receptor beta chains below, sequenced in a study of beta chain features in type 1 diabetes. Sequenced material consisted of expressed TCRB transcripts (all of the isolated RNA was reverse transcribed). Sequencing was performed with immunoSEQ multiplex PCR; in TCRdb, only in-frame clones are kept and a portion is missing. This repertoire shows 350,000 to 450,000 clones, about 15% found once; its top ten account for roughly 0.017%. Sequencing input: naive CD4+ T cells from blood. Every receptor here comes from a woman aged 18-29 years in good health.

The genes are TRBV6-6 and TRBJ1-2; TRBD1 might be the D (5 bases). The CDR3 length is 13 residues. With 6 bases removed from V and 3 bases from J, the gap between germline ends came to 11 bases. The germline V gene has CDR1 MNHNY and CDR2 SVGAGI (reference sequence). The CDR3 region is CASREQVDYGYTF. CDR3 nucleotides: TGTGCCAGCAGAGAACAGGTCGACTATGGCTACACCTTC.

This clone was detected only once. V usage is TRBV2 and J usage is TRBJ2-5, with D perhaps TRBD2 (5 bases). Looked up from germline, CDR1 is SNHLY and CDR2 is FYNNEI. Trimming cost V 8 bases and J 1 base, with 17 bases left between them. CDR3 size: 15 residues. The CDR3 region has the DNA TGTGCCAGCGGGGAAGAGGGAGTGGGCCAAGAGACCCAGTACTTC. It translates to CASGEEGVGQETQYF.

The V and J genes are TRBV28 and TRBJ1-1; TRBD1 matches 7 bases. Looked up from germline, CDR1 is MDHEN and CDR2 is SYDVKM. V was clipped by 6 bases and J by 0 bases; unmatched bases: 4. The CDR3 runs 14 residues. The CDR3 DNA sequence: TGTGCCAGCAGGCCGGGACAGTTGAACACTGAAGCTTTCTTT. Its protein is CASRPGQLNTEAFF.

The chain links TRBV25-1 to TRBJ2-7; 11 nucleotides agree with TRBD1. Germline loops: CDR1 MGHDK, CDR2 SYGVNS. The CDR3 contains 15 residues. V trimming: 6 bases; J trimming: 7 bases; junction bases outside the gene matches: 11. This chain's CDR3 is CASRITGTGGNEQYF. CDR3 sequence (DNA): TGTGCCAGCAGGATTACCGGGACAGGGGGAAATGAGCAGTACTTC.